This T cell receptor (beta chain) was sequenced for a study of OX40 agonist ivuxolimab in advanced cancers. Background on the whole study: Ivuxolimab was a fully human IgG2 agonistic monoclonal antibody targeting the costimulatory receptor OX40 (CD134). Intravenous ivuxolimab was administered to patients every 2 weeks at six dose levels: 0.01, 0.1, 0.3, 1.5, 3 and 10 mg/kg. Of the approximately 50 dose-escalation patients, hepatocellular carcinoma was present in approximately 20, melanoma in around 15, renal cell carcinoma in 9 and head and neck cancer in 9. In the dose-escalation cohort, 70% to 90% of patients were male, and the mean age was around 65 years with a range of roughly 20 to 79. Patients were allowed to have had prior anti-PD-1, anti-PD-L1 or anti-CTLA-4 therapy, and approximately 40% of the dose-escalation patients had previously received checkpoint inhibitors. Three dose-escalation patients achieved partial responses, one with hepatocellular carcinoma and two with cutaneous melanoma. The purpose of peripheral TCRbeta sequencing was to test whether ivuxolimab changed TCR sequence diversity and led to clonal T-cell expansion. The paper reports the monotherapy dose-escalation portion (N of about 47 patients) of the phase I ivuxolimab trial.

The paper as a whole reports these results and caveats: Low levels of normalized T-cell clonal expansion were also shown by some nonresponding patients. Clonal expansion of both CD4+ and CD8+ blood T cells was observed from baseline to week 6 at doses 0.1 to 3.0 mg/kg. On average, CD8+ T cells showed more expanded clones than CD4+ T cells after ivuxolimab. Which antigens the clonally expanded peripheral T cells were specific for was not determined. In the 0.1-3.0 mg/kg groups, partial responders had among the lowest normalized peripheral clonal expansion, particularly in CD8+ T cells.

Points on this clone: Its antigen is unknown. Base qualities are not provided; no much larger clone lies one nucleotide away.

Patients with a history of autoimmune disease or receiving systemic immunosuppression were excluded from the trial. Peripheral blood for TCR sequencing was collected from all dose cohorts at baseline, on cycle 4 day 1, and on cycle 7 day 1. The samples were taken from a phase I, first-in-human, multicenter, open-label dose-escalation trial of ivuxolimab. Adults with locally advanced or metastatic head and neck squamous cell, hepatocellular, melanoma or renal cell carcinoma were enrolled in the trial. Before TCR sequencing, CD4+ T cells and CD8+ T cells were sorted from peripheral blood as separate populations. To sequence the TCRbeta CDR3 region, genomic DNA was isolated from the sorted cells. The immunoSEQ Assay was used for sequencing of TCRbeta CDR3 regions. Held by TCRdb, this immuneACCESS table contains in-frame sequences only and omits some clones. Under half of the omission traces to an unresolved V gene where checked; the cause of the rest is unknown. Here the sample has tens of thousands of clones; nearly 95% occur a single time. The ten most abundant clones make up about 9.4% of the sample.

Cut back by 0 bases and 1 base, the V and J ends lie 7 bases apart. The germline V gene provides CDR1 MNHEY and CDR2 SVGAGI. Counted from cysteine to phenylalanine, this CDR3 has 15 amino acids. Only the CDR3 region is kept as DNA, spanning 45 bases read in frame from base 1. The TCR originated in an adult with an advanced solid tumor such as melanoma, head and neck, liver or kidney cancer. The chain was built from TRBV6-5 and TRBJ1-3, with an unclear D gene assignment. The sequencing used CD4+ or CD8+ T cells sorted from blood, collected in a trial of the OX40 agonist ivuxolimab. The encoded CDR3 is CASSYSHQSGNTIYF. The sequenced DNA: TGTGCCAGCAGTTACTCGCATCAGTCTGGAAACACCATATATTTT.